The 30 T cell receptor beta chains reported below all come from one sample, sequenced in a study of cytomegalovirus exposure and HLA in healthy donors. The study ran its PCR with 60 Vbeta and 13 Jbeta primers. Here immunoSEQ multiplex PCR was the method, and the copy in TCRdb shows in-frame clones only, minus some. The table records roughly 100,000 clones, about 80% of them present only once. The sample comprised PBMCs. These receptors originate from a man aged 25 to 45 in good health and CMV-seropositive.

The chain links TRBV7-8 to TRBJ2-3; D remains ambiguous. Trimming shortened V by 4 bases and J by 4 bases, and 18 bases separated the two germline ends. The germline V gene encodes CDR1 SGHVS and CDR2 FQNEAQ. The CDR3 sequence is 16 residues long. The CDR3 nucleotides are TGTGCCAGCAGCTCACTCGACCTAGTTTTTCCAGATACGCAGTATTTT. This sequence encodes CASSSLDLVFPDTQYF.

The chain employs TRBV7-2 and TRBJ1-5, with D hard to call. Trimming removed 5 bases from V and 5 bases from J, with 13 bases in between. CDR3 length: 14 amino acids. Germline V gene lookup returns CDR1 SGHTA and CDR2 FQGNSA. The CDR3 loop is CASSLQLEHQPQHF. The CDR3 DNA is TGTGCCAGCAGCCTTCAACTTGAGCATCAGCCCCAGCATTTT. The entire variable domain, with the rest obtained from reference TRBV7-2 and TRBJ1-5, is as follows: GAGVSQSPSNKVTEKGKDVELRCDPISGHTALYWYRQSLGQGLEFLIYFQGNSAPDKSGLPSDRFSAERTGGSVSTLTIQRTQQEDSAVYLCASSLQLEHQPQHFGDGTRLSIL.

This chain joins TRBV19 and TRBJ1-1; D is unclear. The CDR3 has 13 amino acids. The V gene lost 5 bases and the J gene lost 0 bases, with 7 bases spanning the gap. Germline V gives CDR1 LNHDA, CDR2 SQIVND (reference sequence). The CDR3 is CASSSPLNTEAFF. CDR3 sequence (DNA): TGTGCCAGTAGTTCCCCCTTGAACACTGAAGCTTTCTTT.

The chain uses TRBV6-5 and TRBJ1-2; TRBD1 might be the D (5 bases). V gave up 4 bases and J gave up 7 bases, with 13 bases separating them. The germline V gene has CDR1 MNHEY and CDR2 SVGAGI. The CDR3 length is 13 residues. The CDR3 spells CASSSGRARGYTF. CDR3 DNA sequence: TGTGCCAGCAGTTCCGGCAGGGCGCGTGGCTACACCTTC.

The chain carries TRBV27 and TRBJ1-2; D is uncertain. The CDR3 sequence is 13 residues long. Germline loops: CDR1 MNHEY, CDR2 SMNVEV (reference sequence). The ends were cut back, 5 bases at V and 6 bases at J, with 13 bases in the middle. CDR3 region: CASSAGAPHGYTF. CDR3 DNA sequence: TGTGCCAGCAGTGCGGGTGCACCTCATGGCTACACCTTC.

The CDR3 loop is CASSGPQDGTDTQYF. DNA of the CDR3: TGTGCCAGCAGCGGGCCCCAGGATGGCACAGATACGCAGTATTTT. The genes are TRBV9 and TRBJ2-3, with D uncertain. From germline, CDR1 is SGDLS and CDR2 YYNGEE. CDR3 length: 15 amino acids. Trimming stripped 3 bases from V and 1 base from J, with 12 bases between.

V and J are TRBV6-5 and TRBJ1-2, with a weak D call TRBD1 (5 bases). Trimming took 6 bases from V and 2 from J, leaving 13 bases between them. In germline, CDR1 is MNHEY, CDR2 SVGAGI. The CDR3 consists of 14 residues. The CDR3 loop reads CASRATELNYGYTF. The CDR3 DNA is TGTGCCAGCAGAGCGACAGAGTTAAACTATGGCTACACCTTC.

V is TRBV18 and J is TRBJ1-6, with 7 nucleotides matching TRBD1. Germline V gene data show CDR1 as KGHSH and CDR2 as LQKENI. J lost 10 bases, V lost 1 base, and 4 bases had no gene match. This CDR3 spans 14 amino acids. The CDR3 protein is CASSPLPGGSPLHF. The DNA of the CDR3 is TGTGCCAGCTCACCACTACCAGGGGGGTCACCCCTCCACTTT.

The J gene is TRBJ1-2, the V gene TRBV6-5; the match to TRBD1 covers 10 bases. The germline CDR1 and CDR2 sequences are MNHEY and SVGAGI. J gave up 7 bases and V 6 bases, and 11 bases lay outside the gene matches. The CDR3 loop spans 15 amino acids. In DNA, the CDR3 is TGTGCCAGCAGGCGGGCGGACAGGGGGATTGGTGGCTACACCTTC. Encoded protein: CASRRADRGIGGYTF.

The rearrangement links TRBV6-6 to TRBJ1-5; D uncertain. CDR1 and CDR2 from the germline V gene are MNHNY and SVGAGI (reference sequence). The CDR3 is 13 amino acids. Trimming removed 10 bases from V and 4 bases from J, with 14 bases in between. The CDR3 reads CATKTAVNQPQHF. The CDR3 region has the DNA TGTGCCACCAAAACCGCGGTAAATCAGCCCCAGCATTTT.

This clone was detected only a few times. This chain's CDR3 is CASSLGGQGAREPQHF. CDR3 DNA sequence: TGTGCCAGCAGCTTAGGGGGACAGGGGGCTCGGGAGCCCCAGCATTTT. The gene calls are TRBV5-8 and TRBJ1-5, with TRBD1 matching over 12 bases. Germline V gives CDR1 SGHTS, CDR2 YDEGEE. The V gene end was trimmed by 2 bases and the J gene end by 8 bases; junction bases not matched to a gene: 8. The CDR3 consists of 16 residues.

The gene calls are TRBV7-9 and TRBJ1-1; 7 nucleotides agree with TRBD1. Germline V gives CDR1 SEHNR, CDR2 FQNEAQ (reference sequence). The CDR3 loop spans 16 amino acids. Trimming at V came to 1 base and at J to 0 bases, leaving 5 bases not matched to a gene. The CDR3 here is CASSLGDRSMNTEAFF. The DNA of the CDR3 is TGTGCCAGCAGCTTAGGGGACAGATCTATGAACACTGAAGCTTTCTTT.

The V call is TRBV4-2, the J call TRBJ2-3; maybe TRBD1 (6 bases). This CDR3 has 16 residues. From germline, CDR1 is LGHNA and CDR2 YNFKEQ. V was clipped by 2 bases and J by 4 bases, with 16 bases between them. As DNA, the CDR3 is TGTGCCAGCAGCCAAATGGGGGCCTCGGAAGCAGATACGCAGTATTTT. Its protein is CASSQMGASEADTQYF.

J is TRBJ2-2 and V is TRBV9, with 11 nucleotides matching TRBD1. From germline, CDR1 is SGDLS and CDR2 YYNGEE. This CDR3 is built from 18 residues. V lost 3 bases and J lost 1; bases outside the gene matches: 8. The CDR3 spells CASSAPDRGPLNTGELFF. In nucleotides, the CDR3 is TGTGCCAGCAGCGCTCCGGACAGGGGGCCCTTGAACACCGGGGAGCTGTTTTTT.

The J gene is TRBJ1-5, the V gene TRBV6-1; D uncertain. There are 12 residues in the CDR3. Per the germline V gene, CDR1 is MNHNS and CDR2 is SASEGT. Trimming took off 4 bases at V and 2 bases at J, with 3 bases between the two ends. The CDR3, as DNA: TGTGCCAGCAGTGGAGGCAATCAGCCCCAGCATTTT. Translation: CASSGGNQPQHF.

The CDR3 DNA follows: TGCAGCGCCAATGGAGGGATCGGAGATACGCAGTATTTT. Translated, it gives CSANGGIGDTQYF. This chain joins TRBV29-1 and TRBJ2-3; D possibly corresponds to TRBD2 (6 bases). The CDR3 has 13 residues. Germline CDR1 SQVTM, CDR2 ANQGSEA. Deletions cut 7 bases from V and 5 bases from J, with 16 bases between.

The chain is built from TRBV7-3 and TRBJ2-2, with 8 bases matching TRBD1. The CDR3 extends over 14 amino acids. Trimming at V came to 5 bases and at J to 9 bases, leaving 8 bases not matched to a gene. Germline CDR1 and CDR2: SGHTA and FQGTGA. Written as DNA, the CDR3 is TGTGCCAGCAGCCCGGACAGGGCACGCAGGGAGCTGTTTTTT. Translated, it gives CASSPDRARRELFF.

The chain couples TRBV18 to TRBJ2-7, with TRBD2 as a possible D gene (6 bases). CDR1 and CDR2 (germline): KGHSH, LQKENI. The CDR3 is 14 amino acids. The V end was cut by 3 bases, the J end by 6 bases, with 15 bases between. CDR3 protein: CASSPPGLGAEQYF. CDR3 coding DNA: TGTGCCAGCTCACCCCCGGGACTTGGCGCCGAGCAGTACTTC. Variable domain in full (rest from reference TRBV18 and TRBJ2-7): NAGVMQNPRHLVRRRGQEARLRCSPMKGHSHVYWYRQLPEEGLKFMVYLQKENIIDESGMPKERFSAEFPKEGPSILRIQQVVRGDSAAYFCASSPPGLGAEQYFGPGTRLTVT.

This chain joins TRBV6-5 and TRBJ1-1; TRBD1 might be the D (5 bases). CDR1 MNHEY and CDR2 SVGAGI come from the germline V gene. There are 15 residues in the CDR3. With 1 base removed from V and 4 bases from J, the gap between germline ends came to 13 bases. The CDR3, as DNA: TGTGCCAGCAGTTACTTTATGCCAGGGATCACTGAAGCTTTCTTT. Amino acid sequence: CASSYFMPGITEAFF.

This rearrangement joins TRBV4-2 to TRBJ2-1; 7 bases are a match to TRBD2. The germline V gene encodes CDR1 LGHNA and CDR2 YNFKEQ. After removal of 1 base from V and 3 bases from J, the junction contained 6 bases not matched to a gene. The CDR3 sequence is 16 residues long. CDR3 sequence: CASSQVAGVRYNEQFF. The DNA for the CDR3 is TGTGCCAGCAGCCAAGTTGCGGGGGTCCGCTACAATGAGCAGTTCTTC.

In this sample, this clone turned up once. This chain uses TRBV7-3 with TRBJ2-3; 8 nucleotides match TRBD1. With V trimmed by 5 bases and J by 4 bases, 8 bases remained unmatched. Germline V CDR1 and CDR2: SGHTA, FQGTGA. CDR3 length: 15 residues. The CDR3 sequence is CASSLRTGKSDTQYF. CDR3 DNA sequence: TGTGCCAGCAGCCTAAGGACAGGGAAGTCAGATACGCAGTATTTT.

This clone was picked up a small number of times. V is TRBV2 and J is TRBJ1-1; no firm D call. The CDR3 is 13 amino acids. In germline, CDR1 is SNHLY, CDR2 FYNNEI. V shed 4 bases and J shed 3 bases, with 9 bases lying between them. The CDR3 DNA reads TGTGCCAGCAGTGGTCGACACCACACTGAAGCTTTCTTT. This gives the protein CASSGRHHTEAFF.

This chain connects TRBV2 to TRBJ2-4; 9 bases agree with TRBD1. Per germline, CDR1 SNHLY and CDR2 FYNNEI. CDR3 length: 19 amino acids. The ends lost 3 bases at V and 0 bases at J; junction bases unmatched: 12. CDR3 sequence reads: CASSDPGQGHLLAKNIQYF. The CDR3 bases are TGTGCCAGCAGTGACCCGGGACAGGGACACTTACTAGCCAAAAACATTCAGTACTTC. Combining the CDR3 with reference TRBV2 and TRBJ2-4 gives the whole variable domain EPEVTQTPSHQVTQMGQEVILRCVPISNHLYFYWYRQILGQKVEFLVSFYNNEISEKSEIFDDQFSVERPDGSNFTLKIRSTKLEDSAMYFCASSDPGQGHLLAKNIQYFGAGTRLSVL.

The CDR3 reads CASSLAAGGPDTQYF. The CDR3 region has the DNA TGCGCCAGCAGCTTGGCAGCGGGAGGCCCAGATACGCAGTATTTT. The chain carries TRBV5-1 and TRBJ2-3; 9 bases match TRBD2. CDR3 size: 15 residues. V was clipped by 0 bases and J by 4 bases; unmatched bases: 3. The V gene's germline CDR1 is SGHRS and CDR2 YFSETQ.

Only a few counts were recorded for this clone. The rearrangement uses TRBV6-6 and TRBJ1-1; 8 nucleotides agree with TRBD1. CDR3 length equals 12 residues. Germline CDR1 MNHNY, CDR2 SVGAGI (reference sequence). The CDR3 sequence is CLTGARTTEAFF. CDR3 nucleotide sequence: TGTCTGACAGGGGCCCGCACCACTGAAGCTTTCTTT.

J is TRBJ2-3 and V is TRBV28; D possibly corresponds to TRBD2 (5 bases). The CDR3 has 16 amino acids. The germline V gene has CDR1 MDHEN and CDR2 SYDVKM. Trimming stripped 4 bases from V and 0 bases from J, with 14 bases between. This CDR3 is CASSYLASTSTDTQYF. For the CDR3, the DNA is TGTGCCAGCAGTTATCTAGCTAGCACTAGCACAGATACGCAGTATTTT.

The chain has TRBV19 and TRBJ1-1; D ambiguous. Germline assignment: CDR1 LNHDA and CDR2 SQIVND (reference sequence). Trimming took off 5 bases at V and 1 base at J, with 11 bases between the two ends. This CDR3 spans 14 amino acids. CDR3 region: CASSPQTGNTEAFF. CDR3 bases: TGTGCCAGTAGTCCCCAGACGGGGAACACTGAAGCTTTCTTT. The variable domain in full, with the rest retrieved from reference TRBV19 and TRBJ1-1, is DGGITQSPKYLFRKEGQNVTLSCEQNLNHDAMYWYRQDPGQGLRLIYYSQIVNDFQKGDIAEGYSVSREKKESFPLTVTSAQKNPTAFYLCASSPQTGNTEAFFGQGTRLTVV.

V and J are TRBV7-9 and TRBJ1-4; 7 positions match TRBD1. Per germline, CDR1 SEHNR and CDR2 FQNEAQ (reference sequence). This CDR3 comprises 15 residues. Trimming removed 5 bases from V and 4 bases from J; junction bases left unmatched: 7. The DNA of the CDR3 is TGTGCCAGCAGCACCGGACAGGCCTTTAATGAAAAACTGTTTTTT. Translated, it gives CASSTGQAFNEKLFF.

This chain links TRBV4-3 with TRBJ2-5; 7 bases line up with TRBD2. Losses at the gene ends were 5 bases for V and 2 bases for J; bases not matched to a gene: 11. The germline V gene has CDR1 LGHNA and CDR2 YSLEER. CDR3 length equals 16 residues. The CDR3 DNA reads TGCGCCAGCAGCACGGGGGTTCGGGGAGGGCAAGAGACCCAGTACTTC. This codes for CASSTGVRGGQETQYF.

The V gene is TRBV5-1, the J gene TRBJ2-5; D is uncertain. This CDR3 has 14 residues. From germline, CDR1 is SGHRS and CDR2 YFSETQ. The V gene lost 0 bases and the J gene lost 1 base, with 7 bases spanning the gap. The CDR3 DNA is TGCGCCAGCAGCTTGGCCGGTCTCCAAGAGACCCAGTACTTC. Translated: CASSLAGLQETQYF.